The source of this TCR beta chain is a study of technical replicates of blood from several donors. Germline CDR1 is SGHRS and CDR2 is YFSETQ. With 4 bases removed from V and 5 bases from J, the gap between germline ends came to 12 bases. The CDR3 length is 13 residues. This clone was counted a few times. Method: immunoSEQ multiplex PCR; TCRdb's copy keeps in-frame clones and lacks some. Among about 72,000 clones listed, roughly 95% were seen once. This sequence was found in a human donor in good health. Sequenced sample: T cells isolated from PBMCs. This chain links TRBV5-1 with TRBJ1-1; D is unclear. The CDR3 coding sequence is TGCGCCAGCAGCATCTACCAGACAACTGAAGCTTTCTTT. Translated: CASSIYQTTEAFF.